This T cell receptor beta chain was captured by sequencing in a study of shared clonotypes between healthy human individuals. The repertoire was sequenced with immunoSEQ multiplex PCR; TCRdb's copy has only in-frame clones and lacks some. Of 2 million to 2.5 million clones in the sample, nearly 97% were seen once. The V gene's germline CDR1 is MNHEY and CDR2 SMNVEV (reference sequence). This CDR3 has 13 amino acids. Between the trimmed V and J ends, which lost 3 bases and 9 bases, there was a span of 15 bases. The sequencing sample was made of naive CD4+ T cells sorted from blood. The subset was: CD45RA+ positively selected. The source is a man younger than 35 in good health. The chain uses TRBV27 and TRBJ2-7; maybe TRBD1 (6 bases). CDR3 in DNA: TGTGCCAGCAGTTTGTCAGGGGCGGTCGGGCAGTACTTC. It specifies CASSLSGAVGQYF.